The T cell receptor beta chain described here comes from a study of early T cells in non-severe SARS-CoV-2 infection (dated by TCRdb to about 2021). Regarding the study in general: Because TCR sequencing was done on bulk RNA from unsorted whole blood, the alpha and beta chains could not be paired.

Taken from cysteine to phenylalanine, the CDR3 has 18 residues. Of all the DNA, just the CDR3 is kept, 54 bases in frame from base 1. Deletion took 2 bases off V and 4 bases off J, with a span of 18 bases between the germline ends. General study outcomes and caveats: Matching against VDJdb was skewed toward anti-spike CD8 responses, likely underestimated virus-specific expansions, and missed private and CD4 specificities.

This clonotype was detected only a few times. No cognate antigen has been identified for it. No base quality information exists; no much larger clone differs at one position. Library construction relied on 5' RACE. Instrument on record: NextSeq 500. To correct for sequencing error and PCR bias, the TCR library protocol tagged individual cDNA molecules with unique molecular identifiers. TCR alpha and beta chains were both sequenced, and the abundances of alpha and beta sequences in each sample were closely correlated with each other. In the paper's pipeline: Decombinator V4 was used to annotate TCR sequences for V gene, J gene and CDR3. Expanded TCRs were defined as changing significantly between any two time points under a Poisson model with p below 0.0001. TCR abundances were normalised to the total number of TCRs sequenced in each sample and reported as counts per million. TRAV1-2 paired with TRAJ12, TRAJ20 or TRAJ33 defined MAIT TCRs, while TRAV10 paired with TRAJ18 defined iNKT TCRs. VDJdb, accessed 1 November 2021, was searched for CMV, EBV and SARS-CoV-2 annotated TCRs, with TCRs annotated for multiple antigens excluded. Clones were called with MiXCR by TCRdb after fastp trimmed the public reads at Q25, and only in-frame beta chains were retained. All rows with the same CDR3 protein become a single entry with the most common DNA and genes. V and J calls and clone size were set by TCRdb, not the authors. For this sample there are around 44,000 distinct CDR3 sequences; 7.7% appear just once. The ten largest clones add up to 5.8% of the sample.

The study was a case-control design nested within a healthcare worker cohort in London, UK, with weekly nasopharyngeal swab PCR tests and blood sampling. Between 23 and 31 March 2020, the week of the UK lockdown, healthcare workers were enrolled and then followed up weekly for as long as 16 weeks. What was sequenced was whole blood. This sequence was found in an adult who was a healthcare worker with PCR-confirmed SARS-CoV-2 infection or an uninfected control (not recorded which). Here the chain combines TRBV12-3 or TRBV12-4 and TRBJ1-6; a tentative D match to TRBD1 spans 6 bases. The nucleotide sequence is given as TGTGCCAGCAGTTTATTCCTTCCGGGGGCGGCGTATAATTCACCCCTCCACTTT. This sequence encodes CASSLFLPGAAYNSPLHF.